A single sample is the source of the 5 T cell receptor beta chains below, sequenced in a study of T cell changes during pregnancy in multiple sclerosis. Data came from immunoSEQ multiplex PCR; TCRdb stores just in-frame clones and leaves some out. Here the sample spans 40,000 or so clones, approximately 91% being singletons. The sample consisted of CD8+ T cells from peripheral blood mononuclear cells, taken in the first trimester of pregnancy. The source is a female donor with multiple sclerosis, enrolled in a pregnancy study.

The CDR3 nucleotides read TGTGCCAGCAGCTTTCCAGGGTTCACAGATACGCAGTATTTT. Translated, it gives CASSFPGFTDTQYF. V is TRBV7-9 and J is TRBJ2-3; the D gene is possibly TRBD1 (5 bases). The ends were cut back, 3 bases at V and 2 bases at J, with 9 bases in the middle. This CDR3 contains 14 residues. CDR1 is SEHNR and CDR2 is FQNEAQ in the germline V gene (reference sequence).

About this clone itself: Sequence at one end of the junction differs from germline and may be a read error. The chain combines TRBV7-7 with TRBJ2-3, with a possible D match to TRBD2 (5 bases). CDR3 length: 16 residues. From germline, CDR1 is SSHAT and CDR2 FNYEAQ (reference sequence). Here the CDR3 reads CASSLGGSTHTDTQYF. The CDR3 DNA reads as TGTGCTAGCAGCTTAGGAGGAAGTACCCACACAGATACGCAGTATTTT.

CDR3 residues: CASLGGGEHGYTF. The CDR3 DNA reads as TGTGCCAGCCTAGGGGGGGGTGAACATGGCTACACCTTC. The V and J genes are TRBV6-5 and TRBJ1-2, with a possible D match to TRBD1 (6 bases). The CDR3 is 13 amino acids. The V gene's germline CDR1 is MNHEY and CDR2 SVGAGI. V shed 8 bases and J shed 6 bases, with 16 bases lying between them.

This clone was counted once. V is TRBV5-1 and J is TRBJ1-4; 9 positions agree with TRBD1. V shed 4 bases, J shed 6 bases, and the junction held 7 bases outside the gene matches. The CDR3 covers 15 residues. Germline values: CDR1 SGHRS, CDR2 YFSETQ. CDR3 bases: TGCGCCAGCAGCCCAAACAGGGGGCAGGATGAAAAACTGTTTTTT. It encodes CASSPNRGQDEKLFF.

V is TRBV6-4 and J is TRBJ2-3; TRBD2 aligns across 15 bases. The V segment lost 3 bases and the J segment 2 bases; nucleotides outside the gene matches: 3. Germline CDR1 and CDR2: MRHNA and SNTAGT. CDR3 length equals 17 residues. CDR3 region: CASSEGTSGGNTDTQYF. The CDR3 DNA sequence: TGTGCCAGCAGTGAGGGGACTAGCGGGGGGAACACAGATACGCAGTATTTT.